This TCR beta chain was profiled in a study of human thymus T cells (dated by TCRdb to 2020 to 2022). Background on the whole study: TCR alpha and beta repertoires from about 8 infant thymus samples and a few related peripheral blood samples were characterized in the study. Donor ages ranging from about 6 to 250 days were recorded, and several male and a couple of female infants were included in the cohort.

The germline V gene (reference sequence) yields LNHNV for CDR1 and YYDKDF for CDR2. Between the V and J ends, shortened by 11 bases and 0 bases respectively, the junction contains 23 bases. Including the terminal cysteine and phenylalanine, the CDR3 comprises 17 residues. Kept here is only the CDR3 DNA, which spans 51 bases and is read in frame from base 1. Thymus tissue was collected as surgical resects that were removed during corrective cardiac surgery. Immunologically healthy infants undergoing open corrective cardiac surgery for congenital heart defects in Finland were used as donors. Thymocytes were released mechanically from tissue and stored at -70 °C as pellets of roughly 8.5-32 million cells. Genomic DNA was extracted from frozen cell pellets with a QIAsymphony instrument. Using the immunoSEQ multiplex PCR assay, the TCRB and TCRAD loci were amplified from a standardized quantity of quality-controlled genomic DNA. The V(D)J region was spanned by amplicons of a length sufficient to cover the CDR3 and to identify V and J genes. Amplicon sequencing was performed on an Illumina platform through the commercial immunoSEQ service. As for the original processing: Corrections for primer bias and sequencing errors followed previously described methods, while TCRAD and TCRB definitions were based on the IMGT database. Analysis of the repertoires was done with immunoSEQ Analyzer 3.0 and VDJTools and included basic statistics, V/J segment usage, diversity estimates, rarefaction and pairwise overlap. Diversity was estimated with Chao1, ChaoE, Efron-Thisted, Shannon and inverse Simpson indices, and also on datasets down-sampled to the smallest sample. Repertoire overlap used strict matching of CDR3 nucleotide sequence, V gene and J gene, with Jaccard-based multidimensional scaling clustering. In its TCRdb copy, this immuneACCESS table keeps in-frame sequences only and misses some clones. Where compared with another copy, unresolved V genes explain less than half of these, and the others have no known cause. V and J calls and clone size are as listed in that table; D and trimming were resolved from the DNA. The sample includes some 130,000 clones, with around 95% observed a single time. The top ten constitute 0.02% to 0.03% of the sample.

Details on this clone: Its antigen is still unknown. Nothing much larger sits one base from this clone, and base qualities are not available.

What the study reported, not specific to this receptor: On average, roughly 800,000 unique TCRB clonotypes were obtained from thymus samples, compared with about 84,000 from blood samples. Usage of V and J gene segments appeared to be biased in both the thymic and the peripheral blood repertoires. According to the related research, thymic TCR repertoires were highly overlapping among unrelated individuals.

Sequenced input: thymus tissue. The V and J segments used are TRBV15 and TRBJ2-1; the D gene is possibly TRBD1 or TRBD2, each agreeing over 5 bases. The receptor's source is a boy in the first two years of life with a congenital heart defect but otherwise immunologically healthy. This receptor has the CDR3 CAVERGVGGGSYNEQFF. In nucleotides, the sequence is TGTGCCGTCGAGAGAGGGGTGGGCGGAGGCTCCTACAATGAGCAGTTCTTC.